The sample holds one count of the clone carrying this T cell receptor beta chain. The antigen is not known. Measured with immunoSEQ multiplex PCR; TCRdb has only the in-frame clones, and not every one. This sample has approximately 79,000 clones; around four fifths occur once, and the top ten carry about 6.9%. Specified time point: pretreatment peripheral blood. Each patient's cancer was a locally advanced or metastatic urothelial carcinoma. Anywhere from 1 to 8 samples came from each patient, spanning pretreatment and on-treatment. These data come from a study of PD-L1 blockade in urothelial cancer. Overall study: Blood samples had a median of 141,255 T cells, 75,000 to 90,000 unique TCRs, and clonality roughly 0.073. Findings of the study overall: In blood at 3 weeks, tumor-associated clones expanded more among patients with durable benefit.

This specimen consisted of PBMCs, obtained around atezolizumab (anti-PD-L1) treatment. The clonotype comes from a man in his forties with urothelial cancer.

For the CDR3, the DNA is TGTGCCAGCAGCGTAAGGGCGGGAGCCTACGAGCAGTACTTC. This encodes CASSVRAGAYEQYF. The V gene is TRBV9, the J gene TRBJ2-7; TRBD2 matches at 7 bases. CDR3 size: 14 residues. Germline lookup yields CDR1 SGDLS and CDR2 YYNGEE. The V gene end was trimmed by 1 base and the J gene end by 2 bases; junction bases not matched to a gene: 3.